Given below is one T cell receptor (beta chain) in context. What it binds is not known. This record comes from a study of T cell responses to AZD1222 COVID-19 vaccine. Germline V gives CDR1 SGHNT, CDR2 YYREEE (reference sequence). The CDR3 length is 16 residues. The ends lost 4 bases at V and 2 bases at J; junction bases unmatched: 10. The method was immunoSEQ multiplex PCR; TCRdb's version includes in-frame clones alone and lacks a portion of them. Here the sample spans 65,000 to 90,000 clones, approximately 88% being singletons. Notes on the study in general: Among spike-specific TCRs, nearly half reportedly target unmutated variant regions.

The rearrangement joins TRBV5-4 to TRBJ2-5; 8 bases fit TRBD1. The sequences come from peripheral blood, collected on day 0 of AZD1222 vaccination. This clonotype originated in an adult in good health. The CDR3 nucleotides are TGTGCCAGCAGCATTAGGACAGGGACTGGGCAAGAGACCCAGTACTTC. It specifies CASSIRTGTGQETQYF. The variable domain in full, completed from reference TRBV5-4 and TRBJ2-5, reads ETGVTQSPTHLIKTRGQQVTLRCSSQSGHNTVSWYQQALGQGPQFIFQYYREEENGRGNFPPRFSGLQFPNYSSELNVNALELDDSALYLCASSIRTGTGQETQYFGPGTRLLVL.